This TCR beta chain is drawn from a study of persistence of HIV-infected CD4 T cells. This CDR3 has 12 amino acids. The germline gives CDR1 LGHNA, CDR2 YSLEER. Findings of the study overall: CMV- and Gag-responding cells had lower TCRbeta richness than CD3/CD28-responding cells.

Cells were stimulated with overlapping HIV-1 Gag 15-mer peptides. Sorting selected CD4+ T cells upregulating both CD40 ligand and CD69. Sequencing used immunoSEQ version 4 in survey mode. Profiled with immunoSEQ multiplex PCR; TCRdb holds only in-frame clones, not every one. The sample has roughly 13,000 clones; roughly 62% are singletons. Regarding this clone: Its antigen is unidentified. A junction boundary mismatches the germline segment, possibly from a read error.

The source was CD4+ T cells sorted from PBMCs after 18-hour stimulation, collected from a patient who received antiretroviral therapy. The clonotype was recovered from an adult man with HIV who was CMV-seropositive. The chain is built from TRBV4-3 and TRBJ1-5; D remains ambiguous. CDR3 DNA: TGCGCCAGCAGCCAAGAATCCACTCGACGGCCTTTT. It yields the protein CASSQESTRRPF.